One TCR beta chain is described in this entry. What it binds is unknown. The data derive from a study of OX40 agonist ivuxolimab in advanced cancers. Across the whole study: Administration of intravenous ivuxolimab to patients occurred every 2 weeks at 0.01 to 10 mg/kg. People who had prior anti-PD-1, anti-PD-L1 or anti-CTLA-4 therapy could take part, and under 45% had some.

Baseline, cycle 4 day 1, and cycle 7 day 1 were the blood sampling points. With 7 bases clipped from V and 0 bases from J, the junction kept 8 bases outside the gene matches. The CDR3 is made up of 15 amino acids. Germline CDR1 reads MNHEY; CDR2 reads SVGAGI. TCRdb keeps only in-frame clones here, not all; method: immunoSEQ multiplex PCR. The sample lists more than 40,000 clones; 82% were seen once. Study results and caveats: Near-lowest levels of clonal expansion characterized partial responders at 0.1-3.0 mg/kg.

The receptor's source is an adult with an advanced solid tumor such as melanoma, head and neck, liver or kidney cancer. This chain connects TRBV6-5 to TRBJ1-1; 7 bases match TRBD1. Sequenced here: CD4+ or CD8+ T cells sorted from blood, sampled in a trial of the OX40 agonist ivuxolimab. In DNA form, the CDR3 reads TGTGCCAGCACTCAGGGGGGGGCCATGAACACTGAAGCTTTCTTT. This sequence encodes CASTQGGAMNTEAFF.